This TCR beta chain was observed in a study of CD8+CD57+ T cells in acquired aplastic anemia. About the research overall: Mean DNA quantity obtained from sorted CD4+ and CD8+ cells was 3 to 3.5 ug.

Genomic DNA, serving as template, underwent TCR beta VDJ and CDR3 profiling. TCRdb used MiXCR to reprocess the reads, holding one entry per CDR3 protein. This sample yields 200,000 or so distinct CDR3 sequences, of which about 62% are seen a single time; about 60% belongs to the top ten. Germline loops: CDR1 SNHLY, CDR2 FYNNEI. The CDR3 spans 16 residues. CD8+CD57+ cell expansion had been shown by flow cytometry in patients chosen for sequencing. This clonotype was found once. Sequence at one end of the junction differs from germline and may be a read error. The specimen sequenced was sorted CD4+, CD8+, or CD8+CD57+ T cells (not recorded which) from PBMCs. This chain connects TRBV2 to TRBJ2-1; TRBD2 matches 7 bases. This sequence was found in a human donor with aplastic anemia. DNA for the CDR3: TGCGCCAGCAGCCAAGACCCCTCCGGGAGGTACAATGAGCAGTTCTTC. It codes for CASSQDPSGRYNEQFF. Together with reference TRBV2 and TRBJ2-1, the CDR3 gives the full variable domain: EPEVTQTPSHQVTQMGQEVILRCVPISNHLYFYWYRQILGQKVEFLVSFYNNEISEKSEIFDDQFSVERPDGSNFTLKIRSTKLEDSAMYFCASSQDPSGRYNEQFFGPGTRLTVL.